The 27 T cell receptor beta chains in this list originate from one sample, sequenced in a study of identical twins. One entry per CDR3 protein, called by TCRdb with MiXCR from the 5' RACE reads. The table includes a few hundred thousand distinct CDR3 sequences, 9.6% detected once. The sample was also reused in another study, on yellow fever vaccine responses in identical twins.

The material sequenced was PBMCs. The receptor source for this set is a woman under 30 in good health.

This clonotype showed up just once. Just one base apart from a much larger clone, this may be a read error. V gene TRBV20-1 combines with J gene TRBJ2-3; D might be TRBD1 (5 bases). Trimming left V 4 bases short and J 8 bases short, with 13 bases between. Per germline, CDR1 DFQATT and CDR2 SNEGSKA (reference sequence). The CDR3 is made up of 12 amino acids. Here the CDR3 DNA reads TGCAGTGCTACGGCAGGGATAGTTACGCAGTATTTT. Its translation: CSATAGIVTQYF.

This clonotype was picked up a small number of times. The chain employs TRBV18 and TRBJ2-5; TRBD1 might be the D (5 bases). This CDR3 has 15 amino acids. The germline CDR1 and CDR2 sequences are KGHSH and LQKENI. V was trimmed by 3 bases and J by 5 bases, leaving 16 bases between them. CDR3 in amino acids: CASSPRWGNWETQYF. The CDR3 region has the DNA TGTGCCAGCTCACCGCGGTGGGGCAATTGGGAGACCCAGTACTTC.

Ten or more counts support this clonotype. The CDR3 here is CASSSRPGGRTQYF. DNA of the CDR3: TGTGCCAGCAGCTCCCGTCCGGGAGGCAGGACCCAGTACTTC. The gene calls are TRBV7-2 and TRBJ2-5; 7 bases line up with TRBD2. This CDR3 spans 14 amino acids. CDR1 is SGHTA, CDR2 FQGNSA, per germline. The V gene end was trimmed by 4 bases and the J gene end by 7 bases; junction bases not matched to a gene: 9.

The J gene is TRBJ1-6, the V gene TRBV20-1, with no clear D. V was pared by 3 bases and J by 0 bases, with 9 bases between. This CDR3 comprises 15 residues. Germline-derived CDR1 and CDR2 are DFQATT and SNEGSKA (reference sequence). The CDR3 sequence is CSASRSSSYNSPLHF. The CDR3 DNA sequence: TGCAGTGCTAGTAGGTCAAGCTCCTATAATTCACCCCTCCACTTT.

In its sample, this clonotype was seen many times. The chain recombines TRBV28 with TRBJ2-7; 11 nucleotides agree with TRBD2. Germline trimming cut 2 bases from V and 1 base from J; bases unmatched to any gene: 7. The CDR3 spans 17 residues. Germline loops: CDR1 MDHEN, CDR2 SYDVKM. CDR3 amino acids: CASSLAGLAGQSYEQYF. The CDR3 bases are TGTGCCAGCAGTTTAGCAGGACTAGCGGGTCAATCCTACGAGCAGTACTTC. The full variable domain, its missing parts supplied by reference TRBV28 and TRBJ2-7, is DVKVTQSSRYLVKRTGEKVFLECVQDMDHENMFWYRQDPGLGLRLIYFSYDVKMKEKGDIPEGYSVSREKKERFSLILESASTNQTSMYLCASSLAGLAGQSYEQYFGPGTRLTVT.

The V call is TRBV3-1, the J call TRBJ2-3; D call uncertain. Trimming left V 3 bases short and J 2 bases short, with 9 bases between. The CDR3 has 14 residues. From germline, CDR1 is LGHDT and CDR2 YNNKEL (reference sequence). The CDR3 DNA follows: TGTGCCAGCAGCCAGTCGGACCCCACAGATACGCAGTATTTT. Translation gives CASSQSDPTDTQYF.

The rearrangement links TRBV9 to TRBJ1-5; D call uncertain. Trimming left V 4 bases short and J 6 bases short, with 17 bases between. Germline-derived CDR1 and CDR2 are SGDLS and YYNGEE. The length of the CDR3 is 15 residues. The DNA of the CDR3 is TGTGCCAGCAGCCCCCCTGGGGTAGAGGGTCAGCCCCAGCATTTT. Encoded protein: CASSPPGVEGQPQHF.

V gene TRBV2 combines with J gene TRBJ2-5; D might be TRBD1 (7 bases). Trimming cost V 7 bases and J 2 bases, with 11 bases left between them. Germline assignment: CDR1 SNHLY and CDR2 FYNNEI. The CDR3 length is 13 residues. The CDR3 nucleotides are TGTGCCAGCACCCAGGGGGGACAAGAGACCCAGTACTTC. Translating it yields CASTQGGQETQYF.

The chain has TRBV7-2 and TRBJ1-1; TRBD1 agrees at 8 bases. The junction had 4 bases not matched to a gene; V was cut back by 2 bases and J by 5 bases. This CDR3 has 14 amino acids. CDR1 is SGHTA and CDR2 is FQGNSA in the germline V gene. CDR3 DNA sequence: TGTGCCAGCAGCTTACTCAGGGGGCAGACTGAAGCTTTCTTT. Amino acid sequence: CASSLLRGQTEAFF.

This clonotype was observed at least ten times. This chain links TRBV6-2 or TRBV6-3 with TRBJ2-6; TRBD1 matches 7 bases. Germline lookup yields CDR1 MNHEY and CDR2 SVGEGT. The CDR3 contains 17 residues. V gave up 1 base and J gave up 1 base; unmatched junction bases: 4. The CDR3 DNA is TGTGCCAGCAGTTACTACAGGGGACCTTCTGGGGCCAACGTCCTGACTTTC. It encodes CASSYYRGPSGANVLTF.

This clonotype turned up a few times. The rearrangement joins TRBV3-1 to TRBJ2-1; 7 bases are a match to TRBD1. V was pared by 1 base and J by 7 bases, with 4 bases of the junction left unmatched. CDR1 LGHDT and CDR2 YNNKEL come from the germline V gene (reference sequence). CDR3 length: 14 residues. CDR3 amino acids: CASSQGQGMNEQFF. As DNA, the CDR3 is TGTGCCAGCAGCCAAGGACAGGGAATGAATGAGCAGTTCTTC.

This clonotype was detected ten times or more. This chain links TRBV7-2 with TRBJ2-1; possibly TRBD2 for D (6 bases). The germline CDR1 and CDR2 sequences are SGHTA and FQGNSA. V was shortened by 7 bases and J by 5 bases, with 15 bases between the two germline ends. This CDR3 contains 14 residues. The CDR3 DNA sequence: TGTGCCAGCACCCTCGGGACTGGGCACAATGAGCAGTTCTTC. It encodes CASTLGTGHNEQFF.

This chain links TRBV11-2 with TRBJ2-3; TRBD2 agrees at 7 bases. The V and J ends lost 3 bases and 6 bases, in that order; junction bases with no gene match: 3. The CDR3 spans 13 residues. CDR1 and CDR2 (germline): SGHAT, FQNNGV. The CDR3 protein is CASSFSSGDTQYF. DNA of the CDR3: TGTGCCAGCAGCTTCAGTAGCGGGGATACGCAGTATTTT.

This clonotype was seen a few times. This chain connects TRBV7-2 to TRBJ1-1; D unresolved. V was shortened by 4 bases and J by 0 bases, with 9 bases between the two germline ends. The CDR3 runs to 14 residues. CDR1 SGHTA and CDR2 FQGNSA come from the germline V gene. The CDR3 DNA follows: TGTGCCAGCAGCTGGCCCTCCATGAACACTGAAGCTTTCTTT. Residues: CASSWPSMNTEAFF.

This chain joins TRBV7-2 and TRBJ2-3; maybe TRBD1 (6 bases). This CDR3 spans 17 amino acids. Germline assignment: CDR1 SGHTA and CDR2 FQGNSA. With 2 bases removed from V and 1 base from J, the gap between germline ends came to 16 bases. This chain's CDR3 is CASSLHREIGGTDTQYF. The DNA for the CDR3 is TGTGCCAGCAGCTTACACAGGGAGATTGGGGGCACAGATACGCAGTATTTT.

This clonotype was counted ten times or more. The DNA of the CDR3 is TGCAGCGTTGTGGAGGGGTCGGTCGGCGAGCAGTACTTC. This gives the protein CSVVEGSVGEQYF. The chain has TRBV29-1 and TRBJ2-7; perhaps TRBD2 as D (6 bases). The CDR3 extends over 13 amino acids. Germline values: CDR1 SQVTM, CDR2 ANQGSEA. V gave up 4 bases and J gave up 6 bases, with 16 bases separating them.

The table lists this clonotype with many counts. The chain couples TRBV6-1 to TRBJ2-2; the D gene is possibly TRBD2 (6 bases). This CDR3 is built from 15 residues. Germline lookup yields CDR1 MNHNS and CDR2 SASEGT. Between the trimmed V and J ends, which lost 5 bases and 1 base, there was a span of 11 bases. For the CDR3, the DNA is TGTGCCAGCAGTCGGGACTTCATGAACACCGGGGAGCTGTTTTTT. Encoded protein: CASSRDFMNTGELFF.

The CDR3 region is CASSRRVGYNEQFF. The CDR3 DNA sequence: TGTGCCAGCAGCCGACGGGTCGGCTACAATGAGCAGTTCTTC. The chain recombines TRBV7-2 with TRBJ2-1, with D hard to call. The germline gives CDR1 SGHTA, CDR2 FQGNSA. V was cut by 5 bases and J by 3 bases, with 11 bases left in between. CDR3 length: 14 amino acids.

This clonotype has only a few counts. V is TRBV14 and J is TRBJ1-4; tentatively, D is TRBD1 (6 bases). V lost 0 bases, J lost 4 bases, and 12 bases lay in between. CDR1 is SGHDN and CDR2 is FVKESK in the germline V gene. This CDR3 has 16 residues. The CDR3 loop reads CASSQDNGQYNEKLFF. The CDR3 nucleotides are TGTGCCAGCAGCCAAGATAACGGACAGTATAATGAAAAACTGTTTTTT.

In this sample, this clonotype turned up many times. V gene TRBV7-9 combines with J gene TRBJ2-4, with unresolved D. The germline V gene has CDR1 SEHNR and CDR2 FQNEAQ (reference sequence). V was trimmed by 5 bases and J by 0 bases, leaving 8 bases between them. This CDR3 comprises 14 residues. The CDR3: CASSPVIAKNIQYF. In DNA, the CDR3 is TGTGCCAGCAGCCCCGTTATAGCCAAAAACATTCAGTACTTC.

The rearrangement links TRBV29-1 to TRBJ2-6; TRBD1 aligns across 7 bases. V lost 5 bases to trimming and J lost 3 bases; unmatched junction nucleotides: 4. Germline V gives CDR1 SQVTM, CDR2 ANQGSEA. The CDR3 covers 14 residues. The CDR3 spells CSVYDRVGANVLTF. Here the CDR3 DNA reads TGCAGCGTTTACGACAGGGTTGGGGCCAACGTCCTGACTTTC.

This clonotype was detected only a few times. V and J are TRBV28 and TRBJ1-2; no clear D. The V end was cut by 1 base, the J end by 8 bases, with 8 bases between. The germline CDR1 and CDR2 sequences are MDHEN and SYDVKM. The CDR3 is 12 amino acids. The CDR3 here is CASSLFGSGYTF. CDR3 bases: TGTGCCAGCAGTTTATTTGGCTCCGGCTACACCTTC.

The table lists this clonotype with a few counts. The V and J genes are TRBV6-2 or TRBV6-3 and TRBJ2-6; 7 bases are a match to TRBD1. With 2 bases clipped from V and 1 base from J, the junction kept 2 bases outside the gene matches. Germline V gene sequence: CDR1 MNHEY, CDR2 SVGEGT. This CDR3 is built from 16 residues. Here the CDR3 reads CASSYVQGSGANVLTF. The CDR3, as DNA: TGTGCCAGCAGTTACGTACAGGGGTCTGGGGCCAACGTCCTGACTTTC.

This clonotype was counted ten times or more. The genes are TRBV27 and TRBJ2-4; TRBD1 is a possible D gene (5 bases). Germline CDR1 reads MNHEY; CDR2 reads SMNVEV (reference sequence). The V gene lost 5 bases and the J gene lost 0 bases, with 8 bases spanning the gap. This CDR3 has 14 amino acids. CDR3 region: CASSTGLAKNIQYF. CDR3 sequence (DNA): TGTGCCAGCAGTACAGGATTAGCCAAAAACATTCAGTACTTC.

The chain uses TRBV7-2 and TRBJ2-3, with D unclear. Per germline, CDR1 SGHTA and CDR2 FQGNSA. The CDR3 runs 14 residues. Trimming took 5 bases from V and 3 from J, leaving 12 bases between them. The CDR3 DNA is TGTGCCAGCAGCCCCCGGGTCCTGACAGATACGCAGTATTTT. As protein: CASSPRVLTDTQYF. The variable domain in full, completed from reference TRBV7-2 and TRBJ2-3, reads GAGVSQSPSNKVTEKGKDVELRCDPISGHTALYWYRQSLGQGLEFLIYFQGNSAPDKSGLPSDRFSAERTGGSVSTLTIQRTQQEDSAVYLCASSPRVLTDTQYFGPGTRLTVL.

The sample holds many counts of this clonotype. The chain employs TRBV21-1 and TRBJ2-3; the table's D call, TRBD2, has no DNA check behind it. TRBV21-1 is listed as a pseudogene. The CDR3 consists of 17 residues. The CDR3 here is CASSWIAGPTGTDTQYF. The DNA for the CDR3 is TGTGCCAGCAGCTGGATAGCGGGACCCACGGGAACAGATACGCAGTATTTT.

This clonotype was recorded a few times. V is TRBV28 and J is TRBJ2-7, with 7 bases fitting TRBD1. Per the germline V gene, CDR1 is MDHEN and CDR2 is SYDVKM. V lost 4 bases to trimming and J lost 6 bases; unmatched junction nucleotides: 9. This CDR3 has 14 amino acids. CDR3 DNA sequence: TGTGCCAGCAGTTACGACAGGGACCCTTCCGAGCAGTACTTC. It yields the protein CASSYDRDPSEQYF.